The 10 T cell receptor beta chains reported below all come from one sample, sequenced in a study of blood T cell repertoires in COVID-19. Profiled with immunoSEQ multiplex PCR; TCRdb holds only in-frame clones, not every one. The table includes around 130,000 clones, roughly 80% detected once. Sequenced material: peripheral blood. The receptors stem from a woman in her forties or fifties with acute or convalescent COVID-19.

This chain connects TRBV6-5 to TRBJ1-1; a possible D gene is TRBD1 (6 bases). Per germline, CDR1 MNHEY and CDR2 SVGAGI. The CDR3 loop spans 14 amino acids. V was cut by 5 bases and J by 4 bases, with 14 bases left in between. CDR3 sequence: CASSKTGQFTEAFF. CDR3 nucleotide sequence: TGTGCCAGCAGTAAAACCGGACAGTTCACTGAAGCTTTCTTT.

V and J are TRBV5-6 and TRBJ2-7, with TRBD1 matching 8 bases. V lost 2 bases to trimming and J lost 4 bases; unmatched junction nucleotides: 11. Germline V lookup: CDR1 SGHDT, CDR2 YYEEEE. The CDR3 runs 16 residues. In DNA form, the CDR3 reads TGTGCCAGCAGCTTTCCCCTGACAGGGGCAAGGTACGAGCAGTACTTC. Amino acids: CASSFPLTGARYEQYF.

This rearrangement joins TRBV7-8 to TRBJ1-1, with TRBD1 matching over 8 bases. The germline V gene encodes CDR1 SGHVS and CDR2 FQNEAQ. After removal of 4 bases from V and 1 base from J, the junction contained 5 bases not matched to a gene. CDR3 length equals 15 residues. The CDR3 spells CASSYRTGTNTEAFF. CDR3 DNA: TGTGCCAGCAGCTATCGGACAGGGACGAACACTGAAGCTTTCTTT.

The CDR3 spells CATSVLRVRISANYGYTF. Here the CDR3 DNA reads TGTGCCACCAGTGTACTGAGGGTAAGGATCTCCGCTAACTATGGCTACACCTTC. V is TRBV24-1 and J is TRBJ1-2, with D unclear. In germline, CDR1 is KGHDR, CDR2 SFDVKD. There are 18 residues in the CDR3. V was cut by 5 bases and J by 0 bases, with 21 bases left in between.

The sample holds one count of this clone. The CDR3 nucleotides read TGCGCCAGCAGCTGGGGGACAGGGACTTCCTACGAGCAGTACTTC. This codes for CASSWGTGTSYEQYF. J is TRBJ2-7 and V is TRBV5-1; 9 bases are a match to TRBD1. V gave up 3 bases and J gave up 1 base; unmatched junction bases: 5. There are 15 residues in the CDR3. The germline gives CDR1 SGHRS, CDR2 YFSETQ.

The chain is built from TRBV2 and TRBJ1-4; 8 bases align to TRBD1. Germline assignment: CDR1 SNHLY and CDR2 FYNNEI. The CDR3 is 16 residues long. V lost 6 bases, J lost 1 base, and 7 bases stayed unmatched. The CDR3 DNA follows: TGTGCCAGCAGGAGGGGACAGGACGGAACTAATGAAAAACTGTTTTTT. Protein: CASRRGQDGTNEKLFF.

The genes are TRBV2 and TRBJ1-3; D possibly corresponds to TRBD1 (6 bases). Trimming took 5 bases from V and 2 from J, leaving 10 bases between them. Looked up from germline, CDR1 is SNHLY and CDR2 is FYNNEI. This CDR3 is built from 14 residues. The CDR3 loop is CASSSRQAGNTIYF. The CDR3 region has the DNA TGTGCCAGCAGTTCGCGACAGGCTGGAAACACCATATATTTT. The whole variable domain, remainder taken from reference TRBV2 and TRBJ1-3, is EPEVTQTPSHQVTQMGQEVILRCVPISNHLYFYWYRQILGQKVEFLVSFYNNEISEKSEIFDDQFSVERPDGSNFTLKIRSTKLEDSAMYFCASSSRQAGNTIYFGEGSWLTVV.

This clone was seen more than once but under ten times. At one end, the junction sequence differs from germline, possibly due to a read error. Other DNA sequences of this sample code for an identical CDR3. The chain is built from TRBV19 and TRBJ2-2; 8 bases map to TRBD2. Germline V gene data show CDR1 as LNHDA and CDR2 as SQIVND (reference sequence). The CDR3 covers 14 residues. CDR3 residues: CASRTSPITGELFF. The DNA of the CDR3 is TGTGCCTCCAGGACTAGCCCTATCACCGGAGAGCTGTTTTTT.

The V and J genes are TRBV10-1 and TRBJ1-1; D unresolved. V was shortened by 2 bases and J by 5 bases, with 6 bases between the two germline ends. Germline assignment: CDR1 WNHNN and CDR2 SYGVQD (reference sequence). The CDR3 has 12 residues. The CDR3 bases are TGCGCCAGCAGTGAGGGCGGGACTGAAGCTTTCTTT. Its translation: CASSEGGTEAFF.

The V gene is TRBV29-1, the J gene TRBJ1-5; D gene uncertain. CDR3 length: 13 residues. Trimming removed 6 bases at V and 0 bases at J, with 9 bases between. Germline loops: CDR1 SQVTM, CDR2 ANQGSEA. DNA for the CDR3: TGCAGCGTGACTGAAAATAGCAATCAGCCCCAGCATTTT. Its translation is CSVTENSNQPQHF.